The clone carrying this TCR beta chain appeared many times. What it recognizes is unknown. Template switching (which added a universal primer site) was used, and cDNA carried unique molecular identifiers. TCRdb processed the 5' RACE reads anew with MiXCR; each CDR3 protein has one entry. The data show some 590,000 distinct CDR3 sequences, around 9.6% seen once. The data derive from a study of identical twins. CDR1 is DFQATT and CDR2 is SNEGSKA in the germline V gene (reference sequence). CDR3 size: 13 residues. V was clipped by 0 bases and J by 4 bases, with 8 bases between them. Study-wide points: Excess sharing between twins was weaker in beta out-of-frame sequences.

These same records also appear under a second study, on yellow fever vaccine responses in identical twins. That paper notes: Twins' T cell vaccine responses reportedly looked partly convergent, partly personalized.

J is TRBJ2-3 and V is TRBV20-1; D is unresolved. Sequencing was performed on PBMCs. This TCR was recovered from a woman aged 18-30 years in good health. CDR3 amino acids: CSARDLVSDTQYF. CDR3 in DNA: TGCAGTGCTAGAGATCTTGTATCAGATACGCAGTATTTT.